This is a list of T cell receptor beta chains from one sample in a study of T cells in Graves' hyperthyroidism and ophthalmopathy. TCRdb processed the multiplex PCR reads anew with MiXCR; each CDR3 protein has one entry. The sample holds fewer than 200,000 distinct CDR3 sequences, over 7.5% seen once. The sample taken for sequencing was blood. These receptors came from a woman aged 18-29 years with Graves' hyperthyroidism that later progressed to Graves' ophthalmopathy. CDR3s include the opening cysteine and the closing phenylalanine or tryptophan. D genes are given only for firm matches. Where a row states a size, it is once, few, many or the class of an expanded clone; other rows omit it.

D gene	V gene	J gene	clone size	CDR3 protein	CDR3 DNA
.	TRBV6-2/TRBV6-3	TRBJ1-6	many	CASRERGGNSPLHF	TGTGCCAGCAGGGAGAGGGGAGGCAACTCACCCCTCCACTTT
TRBD1	TRBV7-8	TRBJ2-1	many	CASSLAGQRYNEQFF	TGTGCCAGCAGCTTAGCGGGACAGCGCTACAATGAGCAGTTCTTC
.	TRBV6-1	TRBJ1-1	many	CATETGGGTEAFF	TGTGCCACCGAGACGGGGGGGGGGACTGAAGCTTTCTTT
TRBD1	TRBV2	TRBJ2-1	.	CASRGFRTGGHNEQFF	TGTGCCAGCAGGGGATTCCGGACAGGGGGCCACAATGAGCAGTTCTTC
.	TRBV19	TRBJ1-2	many	CASSIEDVHYGYTF	TGTGCCAGTAGTATAGAGGATGTGCACTATGGCTACACCTTC
.	TRBV7-9	TRBJ2-7	many	CASSLGTGVDYEQYF	TGTGCCAGCAGCTTAGGAACAGGCGTGGACTACGAGCAGTACTTC
.	TRBV4-1	TRBJ1-2	many	CASSQGTPGRGGYTF	TGCGCCAGCAGCCAAGGGACACCAGGTCGGGGGGGCTACACCTTC
.	TRBV12-5	TRBJ2-3	many	CASGPGVADTQYF	TGTGCTAGTGGTCCCGGCGTTGCAGATACGCAGTATTTT
.	TRBV7-6	TRBJ2-1	many	CASSLSAYNEQFF	TGTGCCAGCAGCTTGAGTGCCTACAATGAGCAGTTCTTC
.	TRBV12-3/TRBV12-4	TRBJ1-2	many	CASSQRRDPGHGYTF	TGTGCCAGCAGTCAACGGCGGGACCCTGGGCATGGCTACACCTTC
.	TRBV6-5	TRBJ1-5	many	CASSKGTGWGNQPQHF	TGTGCCAGCAGCAAAGGGACGGGCTGGGGCAATCAGCCCCAGCATTTT
TRBD2	TRBV7-9	TRBJ2-3	many	CASSLTRGGSTDTQYF	TGTGCCAGCAGCCTCACCCGGGGGGGAAGCACAGATACGCAGTATTTT
TRBD1	TRBV9	TRBJ1-2	many	CASSLQGSYTF	TGTGCCAGCAGCTTACAGGGGAGCTACACCTTC
TRBD1	TRBV5-1	TRBJ1-3	.	CASSPGTGWTSGNTIYF	TGCGCCAGCAGTCCAGGGACAGGATGGACCTCTGGAAACACCATATATTTT
.	TRBV7-9	TRBJ2-5	many	CASSKREETQYF	TGTGCCAGCAGCAAGAGGGAAGAGACCCAGTACTTC
.	TRBV7-9	TRBJ2-1	.	CASSLERISSYNEQFF	TGTGCCAGCAGCTTAGAGCGGATAAGCTCCTACAATGAGCAGTTCTTC
.	TRBV5-1	TRBJ2-1	many	CASSYPRIGDNNEQFF	TGCGCCAGCAGCTATCCAAGAATAGGGGATAACAATGAGCAGTTCTTC
.	TRBV7-2	TRBJ1-4	many	CASSPNTNEKLFF	TGTGCCAGCAGCCCTAACACGAATGAAAAACTGTTTTTT
TRBD1	TRBV19	TRBJ2-7	many	CASSIGPGQGYEQYF	TGTGCCAGTAGTATTGGTCCGGGACAGGGTTACGAGCAGTACTTC
.	TRBV6-1	TRBJ1-1	.	CASKPQLLNTEAFF	TGTGCCAGCAAACCTCAGCTTCTTAACACTGAAGCTTTCTTT
TRBD2	TRBV14	TRBJ2-1	many	CASSQDSPGGVYNEQFF	TGTGCCAGCAGCCAAGATTCTCCGGGGGGTGTTTACAATGAGCAGTTCTTC
TRBD2	TRBV27	TRBJ2-1	many	CASSLGGRAQYNEQFF	TGTGCCAGCAGTTTGGGAGGGAGGGCCCAGTACAATGAGCAGTTCTTC
TRBD1	TRBV2	TRBJ1-2	many	CASSVIRDSHYGYTF	TGTGCCAGCAGCGTCATTCGGGACAGCCATTATGGCTACACCTTC
.	TRBV28	TRBJ1-4	many	CASSPHFDMGENEKLFF	TGTGCCAGCAGTCCCCATTTCGACATGGGGGAGAATGAAAAACTGTTTTTT
TRBD2	TRBV5-1	TRBJ2-7	few	CASSQGLAGPREQYF	TGCGCCAGCAGCCAAGGACTAGCGGGGCCTCGGGAGCAGTACTTC
TRBD2	TRBV7-3	TRBJ2-5	.	CASSLGVAGTLEETQYF	TGTGCCAGCAGCTTAGGGGTAGCGGGAACGCTAGAAGAGACCCAGTACTTC